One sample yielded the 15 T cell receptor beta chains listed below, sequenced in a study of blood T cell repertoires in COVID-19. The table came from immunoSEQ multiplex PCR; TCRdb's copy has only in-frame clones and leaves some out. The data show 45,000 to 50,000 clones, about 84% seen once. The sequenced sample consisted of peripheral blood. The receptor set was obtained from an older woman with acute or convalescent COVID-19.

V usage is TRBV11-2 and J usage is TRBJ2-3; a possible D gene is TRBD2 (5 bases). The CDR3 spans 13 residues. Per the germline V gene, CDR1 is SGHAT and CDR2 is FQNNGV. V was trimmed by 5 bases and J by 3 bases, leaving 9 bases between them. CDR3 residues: CASSPSGTDTQYF. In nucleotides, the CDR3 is TGTGCCAGCAGCCCATCGGGGACAGATACGCAGTATTTT.

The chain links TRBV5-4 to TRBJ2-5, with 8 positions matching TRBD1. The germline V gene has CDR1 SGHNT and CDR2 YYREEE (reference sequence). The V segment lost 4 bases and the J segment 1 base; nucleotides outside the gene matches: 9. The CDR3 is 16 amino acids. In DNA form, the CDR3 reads TGTGCCAGCAGCCCGGAGCAGGGGGCATTCCAAGAGACCCAGTACTTC. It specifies CASSPEQGAFQETQYF. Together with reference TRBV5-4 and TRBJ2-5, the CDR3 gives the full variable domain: ETGVTQSPTHLIKTRGQQVTLRCSSQSGHNTVSWYQQALGQGPQFIFQYYREEENGRGNFPPRFSGLQFPNYSSELNVNALELDDSALYLCASSPEQGAFQETQYFGPGTRLLVL.

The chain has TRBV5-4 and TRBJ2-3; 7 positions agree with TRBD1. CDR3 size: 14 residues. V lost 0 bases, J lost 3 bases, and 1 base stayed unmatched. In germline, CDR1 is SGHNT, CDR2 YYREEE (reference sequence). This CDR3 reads CASSLEQGTDTQYF. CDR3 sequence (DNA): TGTGCCAGCAGCTTGGAACAGGGGACAGATACGCAGTATTTT.

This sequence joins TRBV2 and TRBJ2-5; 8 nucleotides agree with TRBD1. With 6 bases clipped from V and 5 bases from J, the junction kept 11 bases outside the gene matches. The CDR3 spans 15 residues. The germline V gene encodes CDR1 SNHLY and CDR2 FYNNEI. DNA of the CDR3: TGTGCCAGCAGCGAGATTTGGACAGGGTGGGAGACCCAGTACTTC. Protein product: CASSEIWTGWETQYF.

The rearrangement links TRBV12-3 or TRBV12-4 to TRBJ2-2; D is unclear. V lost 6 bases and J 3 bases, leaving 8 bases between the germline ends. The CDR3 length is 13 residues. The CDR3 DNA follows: TGTGCCAGCAGCAGGCTGTACACCGGGGAGCTGTTTTTT. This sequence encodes CASSRLYTGELFF.

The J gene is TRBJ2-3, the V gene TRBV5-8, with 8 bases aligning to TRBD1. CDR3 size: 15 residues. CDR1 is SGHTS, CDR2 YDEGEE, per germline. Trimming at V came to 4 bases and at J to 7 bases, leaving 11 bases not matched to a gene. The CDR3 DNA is TGTGCCAGCAGCCTGAGGGGGACAGGTGACTATACGCAGTATTTT. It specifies CASSLRGTGDYTQYF.

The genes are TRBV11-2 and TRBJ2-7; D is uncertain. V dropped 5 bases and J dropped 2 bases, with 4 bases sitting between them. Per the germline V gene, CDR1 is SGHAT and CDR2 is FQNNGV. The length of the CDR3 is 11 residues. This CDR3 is CASSAAYEQYF. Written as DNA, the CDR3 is TGTGCCAGCAGCGCGGCCTACGAGCAGTACTTC.

The CDR3 reads CASSQADRENTEAFF. As DNA, the CDR3 is TGCGCCAGCAGCCAAGCGGACAGGGAGAACACTGAAGCTTTCTTT. The rearrangement uses TRBV4-1 and TRBJ1-1; TRBD1 agrees at 8 bases. CDR3 length: 15 residues. The germline V gene has CDR1 MGHRA and CDR2 YSYEKL. Trimming cost V 1 base and J 1 base; bases outside gene matches: 2.

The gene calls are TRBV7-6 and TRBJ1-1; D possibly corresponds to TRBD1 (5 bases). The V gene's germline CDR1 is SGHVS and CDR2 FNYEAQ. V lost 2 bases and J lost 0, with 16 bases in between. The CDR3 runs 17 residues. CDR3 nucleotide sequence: TGTGCCAGCAGCTTATTTGAATCAGGGCCAATGAACACTGAAGCTTTCTTT. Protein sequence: CASSLFESGPMNTEAFF.

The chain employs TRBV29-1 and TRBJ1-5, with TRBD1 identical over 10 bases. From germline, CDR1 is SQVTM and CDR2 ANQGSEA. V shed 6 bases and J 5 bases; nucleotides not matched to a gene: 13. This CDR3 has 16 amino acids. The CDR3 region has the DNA TGCAGCGTGCTTTCGGGACAGGGGCTTACGGATCAGCCCCAGCATTTT. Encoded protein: CSVLSGQGLTDQPQHF.

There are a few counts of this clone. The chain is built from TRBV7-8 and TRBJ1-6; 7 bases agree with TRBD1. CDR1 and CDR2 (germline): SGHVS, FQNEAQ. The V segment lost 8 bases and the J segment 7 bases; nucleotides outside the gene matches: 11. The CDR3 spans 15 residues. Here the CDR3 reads CASGAGTGENSPLHF. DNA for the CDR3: TGTGCCAGCGGAGCTGGTACAGGGGAAAATTCACCCCTCCACTTT.

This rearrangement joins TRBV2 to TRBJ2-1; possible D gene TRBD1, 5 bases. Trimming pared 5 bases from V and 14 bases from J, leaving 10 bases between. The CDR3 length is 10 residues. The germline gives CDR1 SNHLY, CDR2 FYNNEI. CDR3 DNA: TGTGCCAGCAGTCAGGGAACTAAGTTCTTC. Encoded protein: CASSQGTKFF.

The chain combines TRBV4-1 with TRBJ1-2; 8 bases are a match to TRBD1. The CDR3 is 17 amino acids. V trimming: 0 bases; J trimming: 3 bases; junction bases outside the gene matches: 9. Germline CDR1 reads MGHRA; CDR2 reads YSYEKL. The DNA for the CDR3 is TGCGCCAGCAGCCAAGATTGGGCGGCAGGGGGCGACTATGGCTACACCTTC. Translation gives CASSQDWAAGGDYGYTF.

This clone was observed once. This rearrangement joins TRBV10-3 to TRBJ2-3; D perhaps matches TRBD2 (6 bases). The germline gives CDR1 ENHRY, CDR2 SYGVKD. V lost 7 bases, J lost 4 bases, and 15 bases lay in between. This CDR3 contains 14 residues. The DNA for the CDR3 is TGTGCCATCACCGAGCAGCGGAGGGCAGATACGCAGTATTTT. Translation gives CAITEQRRADTQYF.

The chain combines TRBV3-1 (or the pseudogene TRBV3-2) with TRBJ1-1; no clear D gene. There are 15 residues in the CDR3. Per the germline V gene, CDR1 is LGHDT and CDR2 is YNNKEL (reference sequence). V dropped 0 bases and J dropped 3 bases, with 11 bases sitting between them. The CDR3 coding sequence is TGTGCCAGCAGCCAAGATGGAGGACCCGACACTGAAGCTTTCTTT. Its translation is CASSQDGGPDTEAFF.